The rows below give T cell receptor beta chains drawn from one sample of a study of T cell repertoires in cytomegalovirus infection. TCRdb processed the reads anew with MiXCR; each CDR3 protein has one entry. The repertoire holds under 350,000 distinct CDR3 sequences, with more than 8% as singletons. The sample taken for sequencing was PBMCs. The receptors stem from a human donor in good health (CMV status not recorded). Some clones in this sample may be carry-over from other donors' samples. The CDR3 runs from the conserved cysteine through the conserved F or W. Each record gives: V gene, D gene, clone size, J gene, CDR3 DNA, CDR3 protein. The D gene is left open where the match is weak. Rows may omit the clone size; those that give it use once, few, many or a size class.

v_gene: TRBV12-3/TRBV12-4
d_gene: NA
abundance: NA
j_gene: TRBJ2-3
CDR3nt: TGTGCCAGCAGTTTAGTGGATACGCAGTGTTTT
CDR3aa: CASSLVDTQCF

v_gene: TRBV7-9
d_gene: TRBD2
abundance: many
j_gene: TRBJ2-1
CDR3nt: TGTGCCAGCAGTACAGGACTAGCGGGAGGGCCGACCTACAATGAGCAGTTCTTC
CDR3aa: CASSTGLAGGPTYNEQFF

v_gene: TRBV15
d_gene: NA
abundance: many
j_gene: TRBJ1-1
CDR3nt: TGTGCCACCAAGATCGGGAGACAGGCCGGCGAAGCTTTCTTT
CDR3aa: CATKIGRQAGEAFF

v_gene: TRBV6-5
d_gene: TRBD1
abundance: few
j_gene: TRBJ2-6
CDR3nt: TGTGCCAGCGCCCGGGGACAGGGGGCCTCTGGGGCCAACGTCCTGACTTTC
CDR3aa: CASARGQGASGANVLTF

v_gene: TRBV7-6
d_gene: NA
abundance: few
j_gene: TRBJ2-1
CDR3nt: TGTGCCAGCACCCTAGGGATGGGGGGGCATGAGCAGTTCTTC
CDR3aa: CASTLGMGGHEQFF

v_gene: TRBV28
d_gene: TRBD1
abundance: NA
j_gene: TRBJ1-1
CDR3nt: TGTGCCAGCAGTTCCCAAACAGGGGTGAACACTGAAGCTTTCTTT
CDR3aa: CASSSQTGVNTEAFF

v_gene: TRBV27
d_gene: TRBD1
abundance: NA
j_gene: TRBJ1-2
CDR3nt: TGTGCCAGCAGTGGGGCCGGGACAGGGGACTATGGCTACACCTTC
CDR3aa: CASSGAGTGDYGYTF

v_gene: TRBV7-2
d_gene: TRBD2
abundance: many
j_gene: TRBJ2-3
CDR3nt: TGTGCCAGCAGCGAGCGTGGTCTAGCGGGGGGGACAGATACGCAGTATTTT
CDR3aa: CASSERGLAGGTDTQYF

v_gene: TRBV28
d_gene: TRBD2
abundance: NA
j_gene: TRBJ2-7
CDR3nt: TGTGCCAGCAGTTTATTATCGAATTGGGCGGGAGGCGTTCACGAGCAGTACTTC
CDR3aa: CASSLLSNWAGGVHEQYF

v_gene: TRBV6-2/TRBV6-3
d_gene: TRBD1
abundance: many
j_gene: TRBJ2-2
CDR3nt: TGTGCCAGCAGTTATCCGCTGACAGGGGAAGGGTCCGGGGAGCTGTTTTTT
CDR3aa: CASSYPLTGEGSGELFF

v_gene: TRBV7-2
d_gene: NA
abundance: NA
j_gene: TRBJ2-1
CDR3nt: TGTGCCAGCAGCCCACCGGGGATCTACAATGAGCAGTTCTTC
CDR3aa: CASSPPGIYNEQFF

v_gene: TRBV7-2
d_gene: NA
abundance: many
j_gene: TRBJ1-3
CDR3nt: TGTGCCAGCAGCTTTAGCGCCGCCACAGGAGGCTCTGGAAACACCATATATTTT
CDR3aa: CASSFSAATGGSGNTIYF

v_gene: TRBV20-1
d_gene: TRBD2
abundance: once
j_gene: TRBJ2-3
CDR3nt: TGCAGTTCCTCCCCGGGGGGACCGAGAGATACGCAGTATTTT
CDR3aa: CSSSPGGPRDTQYF

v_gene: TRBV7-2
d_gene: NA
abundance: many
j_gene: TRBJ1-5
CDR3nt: TGTGCCAGCAGCTTAAGTTGGGCCGGCAATCAGCCCCAGCATTTT
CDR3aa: CASSLSWAGNQPQHF

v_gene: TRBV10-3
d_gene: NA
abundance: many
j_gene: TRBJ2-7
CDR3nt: TGTGCCATCAGTGAGTCGACCTTACAGGGAGCCATGAGTTACGAGCAGTACTTC
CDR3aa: CAISESTLQGAMSYEQYF

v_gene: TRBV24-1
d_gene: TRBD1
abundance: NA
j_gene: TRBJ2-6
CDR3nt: TGTGCCACCAGCGGACAGGTAATAGCTGGGGCCAACGTCCTGACTTTC
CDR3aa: CATSGQVIAGANVLTF

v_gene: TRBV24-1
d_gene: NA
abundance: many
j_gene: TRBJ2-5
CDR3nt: TGTGCCACCAGTGACCCAGACACGGGGGGCACCCAGTACTTC
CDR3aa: CATSDPDTGGTQYF

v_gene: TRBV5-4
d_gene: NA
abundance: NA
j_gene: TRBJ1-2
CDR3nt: TGTGCCAGCAGCTTGGGGACAGCGAACTATGGCTACACCTTC
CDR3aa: CASSLGTANYGYTF

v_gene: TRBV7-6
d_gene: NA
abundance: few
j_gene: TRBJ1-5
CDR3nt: TGTGCCAGCAGCTTAGCGGATCAGCCCCAGCATTTT
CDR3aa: CASSLADQPQHF

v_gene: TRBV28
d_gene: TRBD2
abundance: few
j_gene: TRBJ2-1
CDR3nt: TGTGCCAGCAGTTTATCCCAACTAGCGGCCTACAATGAGCAGTTCTTC
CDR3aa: CASSLSQLAAYNEQFF

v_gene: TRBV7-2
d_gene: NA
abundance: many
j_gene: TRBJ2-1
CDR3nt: TGTGCCAGCAGCTTAGCTCTAGGGTGGCCCTACAATGAGCAGTTCTTC
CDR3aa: CASSLALGWPYNEQFF

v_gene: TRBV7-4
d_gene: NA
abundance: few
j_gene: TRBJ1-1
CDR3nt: TGTGCCAGCAGCTTGGGGGACAATGGGGGGTCTTTT
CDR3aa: CASSLGDNGGSF

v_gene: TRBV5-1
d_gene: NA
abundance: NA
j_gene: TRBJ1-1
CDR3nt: TGCGCCAGCAGACACCCAGGGGTCCCGAACACTGAAGCTTTCTTT
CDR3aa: CASRHPGVPNTEAFF

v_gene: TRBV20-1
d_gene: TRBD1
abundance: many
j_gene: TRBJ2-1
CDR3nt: TGCAGTGCTATCGACAGGGAGAGCTACAATGAGCAGTTCTTC
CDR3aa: CSAIDRESYNEQFF

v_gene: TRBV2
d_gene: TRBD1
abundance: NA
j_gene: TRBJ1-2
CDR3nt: TGTGCCAGCAGTGAAGGGACAGGGGCCATAGATGGCTACACCTTC
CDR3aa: CASSEGTGAIDGYTF

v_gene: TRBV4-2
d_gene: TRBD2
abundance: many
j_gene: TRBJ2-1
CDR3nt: TGTGCCAGCAGCCAAGATGTACCGGGGGGTCTCAATGAGCAGTTCTTC
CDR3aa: CASSQDVPGGLNEQFF

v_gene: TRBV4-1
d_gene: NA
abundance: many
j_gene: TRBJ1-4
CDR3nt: TGCGCCAGCAGCCAAGTCGCTATGGGGTTCCAAAATGAAAAACTGTTTTTT
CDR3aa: CASSQVAMGFQNEKLFF

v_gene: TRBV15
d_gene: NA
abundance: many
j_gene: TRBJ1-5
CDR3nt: TGTGCCACCAGCAGAGCCAGGACAGCCAGCAATCAGCCCCAGCATTTT
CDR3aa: CATSRARTASNQPQHF

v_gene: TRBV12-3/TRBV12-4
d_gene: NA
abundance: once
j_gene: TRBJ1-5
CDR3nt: TGTGCCAGCAGTTTGACGGCCCCCCCACAGGATCAGCCCCAGCATTTT
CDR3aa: CASSLTAPPQDQPQHF

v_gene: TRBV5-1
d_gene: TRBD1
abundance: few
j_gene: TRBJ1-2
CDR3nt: TGCGCCAGCAGCCCAGACAGGGGATTTAGCTATGGCTACACCTTC
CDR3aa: CASSPDRGFSYGYTF

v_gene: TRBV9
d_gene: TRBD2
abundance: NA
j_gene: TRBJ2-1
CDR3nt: TGTGCCAGCAGCGTAACTAGCGGGCCAACCCATGAGCAGTTCTTC
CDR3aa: CASSVTSGPTHEQFF

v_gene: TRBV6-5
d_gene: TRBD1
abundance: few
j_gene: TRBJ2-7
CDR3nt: TGTGCCAGCTCCCGCTCACCCGGGACAGGGGTAACCTACGAGCAGTACTTC
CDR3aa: CASSRSPGTGVTYEQYF

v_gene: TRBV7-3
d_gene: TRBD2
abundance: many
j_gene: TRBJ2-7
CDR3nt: TGTGCCAGCAGCTTATCGGGGACTAGCGGGAGATTATCCTACGAGCAGTACTTC
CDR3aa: CASSLSGTSGRLSYEQYF